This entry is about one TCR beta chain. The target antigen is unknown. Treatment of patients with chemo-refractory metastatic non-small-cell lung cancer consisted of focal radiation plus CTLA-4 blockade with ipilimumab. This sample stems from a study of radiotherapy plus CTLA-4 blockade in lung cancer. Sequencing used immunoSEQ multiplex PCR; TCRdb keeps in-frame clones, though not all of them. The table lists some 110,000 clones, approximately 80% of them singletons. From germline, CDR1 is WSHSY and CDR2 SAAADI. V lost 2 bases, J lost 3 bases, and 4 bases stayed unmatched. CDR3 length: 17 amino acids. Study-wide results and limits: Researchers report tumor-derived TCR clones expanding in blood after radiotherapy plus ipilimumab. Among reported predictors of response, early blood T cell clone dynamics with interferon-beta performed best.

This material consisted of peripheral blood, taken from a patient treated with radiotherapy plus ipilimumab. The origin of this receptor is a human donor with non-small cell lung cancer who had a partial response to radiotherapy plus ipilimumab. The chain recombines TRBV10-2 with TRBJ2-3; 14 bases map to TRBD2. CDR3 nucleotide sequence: TGCGCCAGCAGTGAGGGGACTAGCGGGAGTCGGACAGATACGCAGTATTTT. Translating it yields CASSEGTSGSRTDTQYF.